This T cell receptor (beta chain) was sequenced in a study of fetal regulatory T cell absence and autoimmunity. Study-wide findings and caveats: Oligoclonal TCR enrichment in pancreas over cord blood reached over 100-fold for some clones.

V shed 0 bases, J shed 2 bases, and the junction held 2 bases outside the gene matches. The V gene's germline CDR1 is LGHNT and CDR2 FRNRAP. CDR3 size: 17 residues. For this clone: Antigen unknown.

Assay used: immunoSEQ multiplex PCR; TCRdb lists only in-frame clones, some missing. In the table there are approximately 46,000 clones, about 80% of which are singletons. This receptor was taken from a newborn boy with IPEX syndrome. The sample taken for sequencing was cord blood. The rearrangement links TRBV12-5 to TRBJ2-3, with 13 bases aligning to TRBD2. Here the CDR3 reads CASGLVTSGGITDTQYF. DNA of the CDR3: TGTGCTAGTGGTTTGGTGACTAGCGGGGGGATCACAGATACGCAGTATTTT.